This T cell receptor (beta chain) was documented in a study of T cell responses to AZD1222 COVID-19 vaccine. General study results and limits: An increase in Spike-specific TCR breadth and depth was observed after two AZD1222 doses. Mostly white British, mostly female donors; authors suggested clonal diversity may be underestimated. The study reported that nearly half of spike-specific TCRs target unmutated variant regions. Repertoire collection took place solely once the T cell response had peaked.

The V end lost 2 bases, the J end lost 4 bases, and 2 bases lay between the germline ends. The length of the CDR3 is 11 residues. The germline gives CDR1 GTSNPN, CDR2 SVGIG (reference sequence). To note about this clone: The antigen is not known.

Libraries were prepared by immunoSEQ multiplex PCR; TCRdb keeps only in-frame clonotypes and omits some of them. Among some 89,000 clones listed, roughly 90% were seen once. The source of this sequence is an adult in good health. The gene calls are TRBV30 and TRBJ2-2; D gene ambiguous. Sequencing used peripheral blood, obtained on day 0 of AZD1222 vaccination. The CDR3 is CAWSSTGELFF. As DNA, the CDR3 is TGTGCCTGGAGTTCCACCGGGGAGCTGTTTTTT.